This entry lists 17 T cell receptor beta chains sequenced from one sample in a study of T cells after yellow fever vaccination. TCRdb recomputed calls from the 5' RACE reads with MiXCR, one row per CDR3 protein. The repertoire holds about 630,000 distinct CDR3 sequences, with 9% to 15% as singletons. Sequencing was performed on PBMCs, taken on the day of the yellow fever booster vaccination. Receptor source: a man younger than 45 who received the YFV17D yellow fever vaccine.

This clonotype has more than one count but fewer than ten. CDR3 amino acids: CSAQIPSRGSTDTQYF. CDR3 nucleotide sequence: TGCAGTGCTCAAATCCCCTCCAGGGGGAGCACAGATACGCAGTATTTT. The genes are TRBV20-1 and TRBJ2-3; 7 bases are a match to TRBD1. The junction had 11 bases not matched to a gene; V was cut back by 5 bases and J by 0 bases. Germline V gene sequence: CDR1 DFQATT, CDR2 SNEGSKA (reference sequence). The CDR3 loop spans 16 amino acids.

The V and J genes are TRBV27 and TRBJ2-1, with D tentatively TRBD1 or TRBD2 (5 bases each). CDR1 and CDR2 (germline): MNHEY, SMNVEV (reference sequence). V dropped 2 bases and J dropped 2 bases, with 10 bases sitting between them. CDR3 length: 15 residues. CDR3 residues: CASSLGGNPYNEQFF. The CDR3 coding sequence is TGTGCCAGCAGTTTAGGGGGTAATCCCTACAATGAGCAGTTCTTC.

The J gene is TRBJ2-2, the V gene TRBV23-1; a possible D gene is TRBD1 (6 bases). TRBV23-1 is labeled an ORF, and its function is uncertain. The CDR3 loop spans 14 amino acids. V dropped 10 bases and J dropped 5 bases, with 17 bases sitting between them. The DNA of the CDR3 is TGCGCCATGCTGACCGGGACAATTACCGGGGAGCTGTTTTTT. Encoded protein: CAMLTGTITGELFF.

V gene TRBV6-2 or TRBV6-3 combines with J gene TRBJ2-7, with D unclear. The ends were cut back, 4 bases at V and 6 bases at J, with 7 bases in the middle. Germline CDR1 MNHEY, CDR2 SVGEGT. The CDR3 has 11 residues. This CDR3 reads CASSSTLEQYF. The CDR3 region has the DNA TGTGCCAGCAGTTCGACTCTCGAGCAGTACTTC.

This clonotype was seen only a few times. The chain employs TRBV6-5 and TRBJ2-5; 7 positions agree with TRBD1. Germline CDR1 reads MNHEY; CDR2 reads SVGAGI. The CDR3 consists of 16 residues. The trim removed 1 base at V and 6 bases at J, leaving 11 bases unmatched. The CDR3 is CASSYYRTGVSKTQYF. For the CDR3, the DNA is TGTGCCAGCAGTTACTATCGTACAGGGGTCTCGAAGACCCAGTACTTC.

This clonotype showed up many times. V usage is TRBV15 and J usage is TRBJ1-2, with D tentatively TRBD1 (6 bases). The CDR3 sequence is 14 residues long. Germline CDR1 is LNHNV and CDR2 is YYDKDF (reference sequence). The V and J ends lost 3 bases and 4 bases respectively, with 12 bases between them. The CDR3 reads CATSSLRTAYGYTF. DNA of the CDR3: TGTGCCACCAGCAGCCTAAGGACAGCCTATGGCTACACCTTC.

The chain uses TRBV12-3 or TRBV12-4 and TRBJ1-1, with a possible D match to TRBD1 (5 bases). The ends were cut back, 3 bases at V and 3 bases at J, with 11 bases in the middle. The CDR3 totals 14 residues. In DNA, the CDR3 is TGTGCCAGCAGTTTGACCGAAGGGGACACTGAAGCTTTCTTT. This translates into CASSLTEGDTEAFF.

This clonotype has at least ten counts. The J gene is TRBJ2-3, the V gene TRBV15; no clear D gene. With 1 base removed from V and 4 bases from J, the gap between germline ends came to 6 bases. Germline V gene lookup returns CDR1 LNHNV and CDR2 YYDKDF (reference sequence). CDR3 length: 13 residues. The CDR3 region has the DNA TGTGCCACCAGCAGAGGGGCCCCAGATACGCAGTATTTT. Translating gives CATSRGAPDTQYF.

This chain joins TRBV6-1 and TRBJ1-5; D is ambiguous. V lost 0 bases and J lost 2, with 11 bases in between. This CDR3 contains 16 residues. Germline CDR1 MNHNS, CDR2 SASEGT. The CDR3 coding sequence is TGTGCCAGCAGTGAAGCGCTGACGATGGGCAATCAGCCCCAGCATTTT. This translates into CASSEALTMGNQPQHF.

In its sample, this clonotype was seen a few times. The chain couples TRBV11-3 to TRBJ2-5; D possibly corresponds to TRBD2 (6 bases). The CDR3 runs 16 residues. V dropped 0 bases and J dropped 5 bases, with 16 bases sitting between them. CDR1 is SGHNT and CDR2 is YENEEA in the germline V gene. CDR3 bases: TGTGCCAGCAGCTTAGATGGTCAGGAGGGAACCGAGACCCAGTACTTC. This gives the protein CASSLDGQEGTETQYF.

The chain links TRBV6-1 to TRBJ2-7; tentatively, D is TRBD2 (6 bases). V lost 8 bases to trimming and J lost 3 bases, with 20 bases between them. The CDR3 spans 15 residues. Germline CDR1 is MNHNS and CDR2 is SASEGT. CDR3 region: CASRKVGLARYEQYF. The CDR3 bases are TGTGCCAGCCGAAAAGTAGGGCTAGCGCGCTACGAGCAGTACTTC.

This clonotype was seen a handful of times. J is TRBJ2-7 and V is TRBV4-2; D might be TRBD1 (6 bases). The CDR3 runs 17 residues. Between the trimmed V and J ends, which lost 0 bases and 4 bases, there was a span of 19 bases. Germline CDR1 and CDR2: LGHNA and YNFKEQ. CDR3 in DNA: TGTGCCAGCAGCCAAGACTTCTCTTCGACAGGAGTGTACGAGCAGTACTTC. Its protein product is CASSQDFSSTGVYEQYF.

This clonotype was recorded a few times. The genes are TRBV6-5 and TRBJ1-5, with 7 bases fitting TRBD1. The CDR3 is 13 residues long. V lost 5 bases to trimming and J lost 6 bases; unmatched junction nucleotides: 4. Germline V CDR1 and CDR2: MNHEY, SVGAGI. The CDR3 coding sequence is TGTGCCAGCAGTCACACAGGGGTTCAGCCCCAGCATTTT. As protein: CASSHTGVQPQHF.

This clonotype was detected a few times. The chain employs TRBV29-1 and TRBJ2-7; D remains unclear. CDR3 length equals 11 residues. V dropped 6 bases and J dropped 3 bases, with 9 bases sitting between them. Germline V CDR1 and CDR2: SQVTM, ANQGSEA. This CDR3 reads CSVRADYEQYF. The CDR3 DNA sequence: TGCAGCGTGAGAGCTGACTACGAGCAGTACTTC.

This clonotype was counted only a few times. The chain combines TRBV4-3 with TRBJ2-7, with TRBD2 identical over 13 bases. CDR1 is LGHNA, CDR2 YSLEER, per germline. The length of the CDR3 is 13 residues. V was pared by 3 bases and J by 9 bases, with 2 bases of the junction left unmatched. The CDR3 region is CASSHGTSGTQYF. The CDR3 region has the DNA TGCGCCAGCAGCCATGGGACTAGCGGGACGCAGTACTTC.

CDR3 sequence: CASRFTGGEQYF. The DNA of the CDR3 is TGTGCCAGCAGATTCACAGGGGGTGAGCAGTACTTC. The chain uses TRBV28 and TRBJ2-7, with TRBD1 matching 8 bases. This CDR3 spans 12 amino acids. Trimming at V came to 6 bases and at J to 7 bases, leaving 5 bases not matched to a gene. Germline V gives CDR1 MDHEN, CDR2 SYDVKM.

The rearrangement joins TRBV12-3 or TRBV12-4 to TRBJ2-2, with 10 bases that match TRBD1. The CDR3 runs 14 residues. J was trimmed by 8 bases and V by 5 bases; bases with no gene match: 5. CDR3 bases: TGTGCCAGCAGTCAGGACAGGGGGGTGGGGGAGCTGTTTTTT. Its protein is CASSQDRGVGELFF.